This record looks at one TCR beta chain sequence and its context. The entry originates in a study of radiotherapy plus CTLA-4 blockade in lung cancer. Looking at the study overall: Disease control reached more than 25%, with objective responses in less than 20%.

Profiled with immunoSEQ multiplex PCR; TCRdb holds only in-frame clones, not every one. The sample lists some 40,000 clones, roughly three quarters occurring once. V was clipped by 6 bases and J by 4 bases; unmatched bases: 7. Germline lookup yields CDR1 LNHDA and CDR2 SQIVND (reference sequence). CDR3 size: 15 residues. The source material was peripheral blood, sampled from a patient treated with radiotherapy plus ipilimumab. The receptor comes from a human donor with non-small cell lung cancer that progressed on radiotherapy plus ipilimumab. The genes are TRBV19 and TRBJ1-4, with 8 nucleotides matching TRBD1. The CDR3 protein is CASSLLQGVNEKLFF. The CDR3, as DNA: TGTGCCAGTAGCCTCCTACAGGGGGTTAATGAAAAACTGTTTTTT.